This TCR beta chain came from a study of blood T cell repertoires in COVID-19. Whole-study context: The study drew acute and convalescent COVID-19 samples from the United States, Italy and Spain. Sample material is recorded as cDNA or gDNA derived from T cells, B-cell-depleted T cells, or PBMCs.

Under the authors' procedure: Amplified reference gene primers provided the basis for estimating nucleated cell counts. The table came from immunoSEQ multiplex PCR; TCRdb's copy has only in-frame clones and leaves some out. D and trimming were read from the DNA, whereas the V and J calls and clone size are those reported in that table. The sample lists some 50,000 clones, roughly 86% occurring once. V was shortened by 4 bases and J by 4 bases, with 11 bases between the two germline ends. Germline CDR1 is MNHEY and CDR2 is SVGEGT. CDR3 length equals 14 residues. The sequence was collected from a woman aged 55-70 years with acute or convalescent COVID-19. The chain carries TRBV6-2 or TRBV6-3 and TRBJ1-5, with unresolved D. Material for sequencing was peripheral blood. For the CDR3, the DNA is TGTGCCAGCAGTTGGGAGCTATCAAATCAGCCCCAGCATTTT. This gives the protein CASSWELSNQPQHF.